A single sample gave rise to the 17 T cell receptor beta chains below, sequenced in a study of CD8+CD57+ T cells in acquired aplastic anemia. The TCR beta profiling, which covered VDJ combination and CDR3 sequence, was carried out using genomic DNA as the template. TCRdb independently ran MiXCR on the reads; one entry per CDR3 protein. The data hold about 260,000 distinct CDR3 sequences, with approximately 82% observed a single time. Sequencing was done on patients that had shown CD8+CD57+ cell expansion by flow cytometry. Sequenced material: sorted CD4+, CD8+, or CD8+CD57+ T cells (not recorded which) from PBMCs. Receptors originate from a human donor with aplastic anemia.

Points on this clonotype: The CDR3 ends on some other residue instead of the conserved phenylalanine or tryptophan, so this is likely a read error. The DNA is left out, because the CDR3 cannot be placed on it with certainty; the CDR3 is given as TCRdb lists it. This chain connects TRBV7-9 to TRBJ2-3; the D call TRBD1 from the table was never checked on the DNA. CDR1 SEHNR and CDR2 FQNEAQ come from the germline V gene (reference sequence). The CDR3 has 13 amino acids, counting both end residues. The CDR3 here is CASGFEGQSNYGY.

CDR3 in amino acids: CAISKGAFNNQPQHF. In DNA form, the CDR3 reads TGTGCCATCAGCAAGGGGGCCTTTAACAATCAGCCCCAGCATTTT. This chain uses TRBV10-3 with TRBJ1-5; 7 nucleotides match TRBD1. Losses at the gene ends were 6 bases for V and 3 bases for J; bases not matched to a gene: 8. The CDR3 has 15 residues. The germline CDR1 and CDR2 sequences are ENHRY and SYGVKD.

The chain carries TRBV29-1 and TRBJ1-1; D might be TRBD1 (5 bases). Trimming took off 0 bases at V and 5 bases at J, with 10 bases between the two ends. Germline loops: CDR1 SQVTM, CDR2 ANQGSEA. CDR3 size: 13 residues. The CDR3 DNA is TGCAGCGTTGAAGATGGGGCGGGAACTGAAGCTTTCTTT. It specifies CSVEDGAGTEAFF.

A single count supports this clonotype. One junction end disagrees with the germline gene, perhaps due to a read error. V gene TRBV19 combines with J gene TRBJ2-7, with TRBD1 as a possible D gene (5 bases). The germline CDR1 and CDR2 sequences are LNHDA and SQIVND (reference sequence). The CDR3 runs 14 residues. The CDR3 region has the DNA TGTGCCAGTAGTTTTACAGGCGAGGCCTACGAGCAGCAGTTC. Translation gives CASSFTGEAYEQQF.

DNA for the CDR3: TGTGCCAGCAGCTCGGACGGAAATACTTCACCCCTCCACTTT. It yields the protein CASSSDGNTSPLHF. The V gene is TRBV7-6, the J gene TRBJ2-3; the D is unclear. Gene TRBJ1-6 matches the end of the DNA better, so the J call may be wrong. The CDR3 sequence is 14 residues long. Looked up from germline, CDR1 is SGHVS and CDR2 is FNYEAQ.

To note about this clonotype: Mismatch with germline at one junction end may stem from a read error. The CDR3 here is CASSLAGGPAAQYFRPF. CDR3 DNA: TGTGCCAGCAGCTTAGCGGGAGGCCCCGCTGCGCAGTATTTTCGGCCTTTC. This chain joins TRBV2 and TRBJ2-6; 10 bases line up with TRBD2. Germline loops: CDR1 SNHLY, CDR2 FYNNEI. The CDR3 has 17 residues.

Concerning this clonotype: This may be a read error: a much more frequent sequence differs by one nucleotide. No DNA is shown, since the ends of the CDR3 on it are uncertain; the CDR3 is the one TCRdb lists. This rearrangement joins TRBV7-9 to TRBJ2-3; whether TRBD2, the table's D call, matches the DNA was not checked. 14 amino acids form the CDR3, both terminal residues included. The germline V gene has CDR1 SEHNR and CDR2 FQNEAQ (reference sequence). The CDR3 sequence: CASSSSDTPYFGPF.

Turning to this clonotype: An end of the junction does not agree with germline; a read error may underlie this. The chain combines TRBV2 with TRBJ2-3, with a tentative D call TRBD1 (5 bases). The germline V gene encodes CDR1 SNHLY and CDR2 FYNNEI. This CDR3 spans 13 amino acids. The CDR3 spells CASGVRGTDTHSF. The CDR3 DNA reads TGTGCCAGCGGGGTTAGGGGCACAGATACGCATTCTTTT. The full variable domain, its missing parts supplied by reference TRBV2 and TRBJ2-3, is EPEVTQTPSHQVTQMGQEVILRCVPISNHLYFYWYRQILGQKVEFLVSFYNNEISEKSEIFDDQFSVERPDGSNFTLKIRSTKLEDSAMYFCASGVRGTDTHSFGPGTRLTVL.

As to this clonotype: The junction shows a germline mismatch at one end, possibly a read error. This chain uses TRBV9 with TRBJ1-2; D remains unclear. Germline V gene sequence: CDR1 SGDLS, CDR2 YYNGEE. The CDR3 is made up of 13 amino acids. The CDR3 region has the DNA TGCGCCAGCAGCCCACGCCTTGCAGGTGGGCACCCCTTC. Encoded protein: CASSPRLAGGHPF.

With regard to this clonotype: Without the conserved terminal phenylalanine or tryptophan, this CDR3 likely stems from a read error. The limits of the CDR3 on the DNA are not certain, so only TCRdb's listed CDR3 is given. The CDR3 region is CASGDGGTDTGYFC. The chain carries TRBV2 and TRBJ1-2; no DNA check was done on the table's D call, TRBD1. CDR1 and CDR2 (germline): SNHLY, FYNNEI. From its first to its last residue, the CDR3 has 14 amino acids.

This clonotype was counted many times. This sequence joins TRBV20-1 and TRBJ1-5, with a weak D call TRBD1 (5 bases). V shed 2 bases and J shed 5 bases, with 16 bases lying between them. Germline V lookup: CDR1 DFQATT, CDR2 SNEGSKA (reference sequence). The CDR3 has 15 amino acids. The CDR3 region is CSARLGPRDDQPQHF. The CDR3 DNA is TGCAGTGCTAGACTAGGGCCAAGGGACGATCAGCCCCAGCATTTT.

The V and J genes are TRBV19 and TRBJ1-2; D ambiguous. CDR3 length: 13 residues. CDR1 is LNHDA and CDR2 is SQIVND in the germline V gene (reference sequence). The ends were cut back, 6 bases at V and 4 bases at J, with 12 bases in the middle. The CDR3 nucleotides read TGTGCCAGTAGCCTTGACACTACCTATGGCTACACCTTC. This encodes CASSLDTTYGYTF.

The rearrangement links TRBV9 to TRBJ1-2; TRBD1 is a possible D gene (6 bases). Trimming shortened V by 3 bases and J by 4 bases, and 13 bases separated the two germline ends. Per germline, CDR1 SGDLS and CDR2 YYNGEE. This CDR3 region has 14 residues. For the CDR3, the DNA is TGTGCCAGCAGCGGGAACAGGGTCCGCTATGGCTACACCTTC. Translating it yields CASSGNRVRYGYTF.

Comments on this clonotype: This CDR3 fails to terminate in the conserved phenylalanine or tryptophan, so it likely reflects a read error. The limits of the CDR3 on the DNA are not certain, so only TCRdb's listed CDR3 is given. The gene calls are TRBV7-2 and TRBJ2-1. Counting both end residues, the CDR3 totals 13 amino acids. Germline CDR1 and CDR2: SGHTA and FQGNSA. CDR3 residues: CASSDRGIHAQFS.

The gene calls are TRBV20-1 and TRBJ1-2; 7 bases align to TRBD1. The CDR3 runs to 13 residues. Germline V gene data show CDR1 as DFQATT and CDR2 as SNEGSKA (reference sequence). Unmatched junction bases numbered 10, after V lost 3 bases and J lost 9 bases. CDR3 amino acids: CSASDREANRYTF. CDR3 nucleotide sequence: TGCAGTGCTAGTGACAGGGAAGCGAACCGCTACACCTTC.

As regards this clonotype: Likely a read error: the CDR3 ends without its conserved phenylalanine or tryptophan. The chain employs TRBV7-8 and TRBJ2-3; a weak D match, TRBD1 (5 bases). The DNA end is more similar to TRBJ1-5, so the J call may be wrong. This CDR3 has 13 amino acids. Germline lookup yields CDR1 SGHVS and CDR2 FQNEAQ. CDR3 bases: TGTGCCAGCAGCTTAGGGGGCAGTCCCGATCAGCATTAT. Translated, it gives CASSLGGSPDQHY.

The rearrangement links TRBV6-5 to TRBJ2-3, with D possibly being TRBD1 or TRBD2 (5 bases each). The CDR3 spans 14 residues. V gave up 6 bases and J gave up 6 bases, with 16 bases separating them. Germline V gene lookup returns CDR1 MNHEY and CDR2 SVGAGI. CDR3 nucleotides: TGTGCCAGCAGCCAGGGAGCGGAGATGGATACGCAGTATTTT. This sequence encodes CASSQGAEMDTQYF.